The 25 T cell receptor beta chains reported below all come from one sample, sequenced in a study of blood T cell repertoires in COVID-19 (dated by TCRdb to the early 2020s). The library came from the immunoSEQ multiplex PCR assay. TCRdb obtained this table from immuneACCESS and retained in-frame rearrangements with V and J assigned. These tables miss some clones; where compared with another copy, unresolved V genes account for less than half of the shortfall, and the remainder is unexplained. The sample table lists 250,000 to 350,000 clones, 85% to 90% of them with a count of one. The ten top clones hold roughly 6.3% of the sample. Sequencing was carried out using peripheral blood. The source of these receptors is a woman aged 45 to 65 with COVID-19, enrolled during active disease.

This chain joins TRBV19 and TRBJ1-5; a possible D gene is TRBD1 (5 bases). Germline V gene data show CDR1 as LNHDA and CDR2 as SQIVND (reference sequence). The ends were cut back, 8 bases at V and 7 bases at J, with 18 bases in the middle. The CDR3 sequence is 14 residues long. In nucleotides, the CDR3 is TGTGCCAGTGCCCTTAGTTGGGGGGGACAGCCCCAGCATTTT. Translated, it gives CASALSWGGQPQHF.

The chain links TRBV18 to TRBJ2-7; 7 bases are shared with TRBD1. Germline V CDR1 and CDR2: KGHSH, LQKENI. With V trimmed by 3 bases and J by 5 bases, 10 bases remained unmatched. This CDR3 region has 15 residues. The CDR3 is CASSPPFHGTDEQYF. The CDR3 DNA reads TGTGCCAGCTCACCCCCTTTTCATGGGACAGACGAGCAGTACTTC.

J is TRBJ1-1 and V is TRBV7-8; 8 positions match TRBD1. V lost 3 bases, J lost 0 bases, and 6 bases stayed unmatched. CDR3 length: 16 amino acids. Germline lookup yields CDR1 SGHVS and CDR2 FQNEAQ. The CDR3: CASSLDRASMNTEAFF. As DNA, the CDR3 is TGTGCCAGCAGCTTGGACAGGGCCTCGATGAACACTGAAGCTTTCTTT.

The chain employs TRBV7-2 and TRBJ1-1, with a tentative D call TRBD1 (6 bases). Germline V gene sequence: CDR1 SGHTA, CDR2 FQGNSA. The CDR3 is made up of 16 amino acids. The germline V and J ends were trimmed by 3 bases and 5 bases, with 19 bases remaining between them. The CDR3 bases are TGTGCCAGCAGCTTGGGGTCAGGGGTTGGGGTAACTGAAGCTTTCTTT. This gives the protein CASSLGSGVGVTEAFF.

The chain combines TRBV6-2 or TRBV6-3 with TRBJ1-5; tentatively, D is TRBD1 (6 bases). V lost 1 base and J lost 1, with 11 bases in between. The length of the CDR3 is 16 residues. Germline assignment: CDR1 MNHEY and CDR2 SVGEGT. The CDR3 here is CASSYLGGGSNQPQHF. The CDR3 DNA is TGTGCCAGCAGTTACTTGGGAGGGGGAAGCAATCAGCCCCAGCATTTT.

The chain links TRBV3-1 (or the pseudogene TRBV3-2) to TRBJ1-3, with D possibly being TRBD1 (6 bases). V was cut by 3 bases and J by 3 bases, with 21 bases left in between. Germline V gene sequence: CDR1 LGHDT, CDR2 YNNKEL (reference sequence). This CDR3 is 18 amino acids long. The CDR3 spells CASSHLGTSSWFGNTIYF. The CDR3 nucleotides are TGTGCCAGCAGCCACCTGGGGACAAGTTCTTGGTTTGGAAACACCATATATTTT.

This clone was detected only a few times. The chain employs TRBV11-2 and TRBJ1-3; 8 bases align to TRBD1. CDR1 is SGHAT, CDR2 FQNNGV, per germline. This CDR3 has 14 residues. V gave up 5 bases and J gave up 6 bases; unmatched junction bases: 6. The CDR3 sequence is CASSNGQGPNTIYF. The CDR3 DNA reads as TGTGCCAGCAGCAACGGACAGGGCCCAAACACCATATATTTT. Filled out from reference TRBV11-2 and TRBJ1-3, the complete variable domain reads EAGVAQSPRYKIIEKRQSVAFWCNPISGHATLYWYQQILGQGPKLLIQFQNNGVVDDSQLPKDRFSAERLKGVDSTLKIQPAKLEDSAVYLCASSNGQGPNTIYFGEGSWLTVV.

This chain joins TRBV7-9 and TRBJ1-3; no definite D call. CDR1 and CDR2 (germline): SEHNR, FQNEAQ (reference sequence). V lost 2 bases and J 1 base, leaving 6 bases between the germline ends. The CDR3 runs to 14 residues. The CDR3 protein is CASSLSGSGNTIYF. Written as DNA, the CDR3 is TGTGCCAGCAGCTTATCCGGGTCTGGAAACACCATATATTTT.

Here the CDR3 DNA reads TGTGCCAGCAGTTTATTGGGCAGGGGGCGGGGTGGCTACACCTTC. Its translation is CASSLLGRGRGGYTF. The genes are TRBV27 and TRBJ1-2; 8 nucleotides agree with TRBD1. Looked up from germline, CDR1 is MNHEY and CDR2 is SMNVEV (reference sequence). The CDR3 spans 15 residues. Losses at the gene ends were 1 base for V and 7 bases for J; bases not matched to a gene: 8.

This clone appeared once. V usage is TRBV15 and J usage is TRBJ2-3; TRBD2 matches at 9 bases. The CDR3 covers 19 residues. The V gene end was trimmed by 1 base and the J gene end by 6 bases; junction bases not matched to a gene: 17. Germline values: CDR1 LNHNV, CDR2 YYDKDF (reference sequence). This CDR3 is CATSRGIAGEMSRGDTQYF. The CDR3 region has the DNA TGTGCCACCAGCAGAGGAATAGCGGGAGAAATGAGCAGGGGGGATACGCAGTATTTT.

The chain combines TRBV5-1 with TRBJ2-7; 8 bases match TRBD1. Germline CDR1 is SGHRS and CDR2 is YFSETQ. The length of the CDR3 is 13 residues. V was clipped by 0 bases and J by 6 bases; unmatched bases: 2. The DNA for the CDR3 is TGCGCCAGCAGCTTGGGGACAGGGCTCGAGCAGTACTTC. Protein: CASSLGTGLEQYF.

The chain is built from TRBV19 and TRBJ1-5, with D tentatively TRBD1 (6 bases). V lost 4 bases to trimming and J lost 5 bases, with 9 bases between them. There are 13 residues in the CDR3. Germline V gene sequence: CDR1 LNHDA, CDR2 SQIVND (reference sequence). The CDR3 DNA is TGTGCCAGTAGTAGACAGGAATATCAGCCCCAGCATTTT. This codes for CASSRQEYQPQHF. Together with reference TRBV19 and TRBJ1-5, the CDR3 gives the full variable domain: DGGITQSPKYLFRKEGQNVTLSCEQNLNHDAMYWYRQDPGQGLRLIYYSQIVNDFQKGDIAEGYSVSREKKESFPLTVTSAQKNPTAFYLCASSRQEYQPQHFGDGTRLSIL.

This clone was observed once. The gene calls are TRBV24-1 and TRBJ1-2, with 11 bases aligning to TRBD1. Germline CDR1 KGHDR, CDR2 SFDVKD. V trimming: 4 bases; J trimming: 4 bases; junction bases outside the gene matches: 7. The CDR3 runs 16 residues. CDR3 bases: TGTGCCACCAGTGACCCGGGACAGGGGGTCGGCTATGGCTACACCTTC. Translation gives CATSDPGQGVGYGYTF.

This clone was observed a single time. The chain uses TRBV27 and TRBJ1-5; D gene ambiguous. CDR1 MNHEY and CDR2 SMNVEV come from the germline V gene (reference sequence). The CDR3 is made up of 13 amino acids. V was clipped by 0 bases and J by 5 bases, with 5 bases between them. The CDR3 region is CASSLSGDQPQHF. The DNA for the CDR3 is TGTGCCAGCAGTTTATCGGGAGATCAGCCCCAGCATTTT.

This clone was seen only a few times. CDR3 in amino acids: CAWQGHRPYEQYF. In nucleotides, the CDR3 is TGTGCCTGGCAAGGACACCGTCCTTACGAGCAGTACTTC. This rearrangement joins TRBV30 to TRBJ2-7; a weak D match, TRBD1 (5 bases). From germline, CDR1 is GTSNPN and CDR2 SVGIG (reference sequence). Trimming shortened V by 5 bases and J by 4 bases, and 15 bases separated the two germline ends. The CDR3 has 13 residues.

The V gene is TRBV19, the J gene TRBJ2-7; unclear D gene. There are 15 residues in the CDR3. CDR1 is LNHDA, CDR2 SQIVND, per germline (reference sequence). Between the trimmed V and J ends, which lost 1 base and 3 bases, there was a span of 13 bases. The CDR3 reads CASSIASSNSYEQYF. CDR3 sequence (DNA): TGTGCCAGTAGTATAGCCTCAAGTAACAGCTACGAGCAGTACTTC.

The genes are TRBV3-1 (or the pseudogene TRBV3-2) and TRBJ1-2; 9 bases fit TRBD1. V lost 5 bases and J lost 5; bases outside the gene matches: 12. In germline, CDR1 is LGHDT, CDR2 YNNKEL (reference sequence). The CDR3 is made up of 16 amino acids. DNA of the CDR3: TGTGCCAGCAGCGCCTTGTTGGGGACAGGGTCGTATGGCTACACCTTC. This codes for CASSALLGTGSYGYTF.

This rearrangement joins TRBV11-3 to TRBJ1-2; D gene uncertain. The CDR3 sequence is 16 residues long. Germline assignment: CDR1 SGHNT and CDR2 YENEEA. Trimming left V 1 base short and J 3 bases short, with 15 bases between. Written as DNA, the CDR3 is TGTGCCAGCAGCTTAGGTGTCTCCCACGGGGACTATGGCTACACCTTC. It specifies CASSLGVSHGDYGYTF.

The rearrangement uses TRBV7-3 and TRBJ2-5; 9 bases agree with TRBD2. CDR1 and CDR2 from the germline V gene are SGHTA and FQGTGA. The V and J ends lost 5 bases and 4 bases, in that order; junction bases with no gene match: 14. The CDR3 has 17 amino acids. CDR3 residues: CASSLGTSKGSGETQYF. The CDR3 DNA follows: TGTGCCAGCAGCCTCGGGACTAGCAAGGGGTCGGGAGAGACCCAGTACTTC. Variable domain in full (rest from reference TRBV7-3 and TRBJ2-5): GAGVSQTPSNKVTEKGKYVELRCDPISGHTALYWYRQSLGQGPEFLIYFQGTGAADDSGLPNDRFFAVRPEGSVSTLKIQRTERGDSAVYLCASSLGTSKGSGETQYFGPGTRLLVL.

This clone has just one count. V and J are TRBV7-3 and TRBJ2-1; the match to TRBD1 covers 9 bases. Unmatched junction bases numbered 10, after V lost 5 bases and J lost 5 bases. Germline CDR1 and CDR2: SGHTA and FQGTGA. This CDR3 is built from 16 residues. CDR3 in amino acids: CASSRTGGAGDNEQFF. The DNA of the CDR3 is TGTGCCAGCAGCCGTACAGGGGGCGCAGGTGACAATGAGCAGTTCTTC. The whole variable domain, remainder taken from reference TRBV7-3 and TRBJ2-1, is GAGVSQTPSNKVTEKGKYVELRCDPISGHTALYWYRQSLGQGPEFLIYFQGTGAADDSGLPNDRFFAVRPEGSVSTLKIQRTERGDSAVYLCASSRTGGAGDNEQFFGPGTRLTVL.

The chain couples TRBV9 to TRBJ2-1, with 10 bases fitting TRBD2. With V trimmed by 2 bases and J by 0 bases, 8 bases remained unmatched. Germline V gene lookup returns CDR1 SGDLS and CDR2 YYNGEE. The CDR3 has 18 amino acids. CDR3 coding DNA: TGTGCCAGCAGCGTCCAAGCGGGAGGGACTTACTCCTACAATGAGCAGTTCTTC. It translates to CASSVQAGGTYSYNEQFF.

This chain uses TRBV6-5 with TRBJ2-7; D is ambiguous. Per germline, CDR1 MNHEY and CDR2 SVGAGI. The ends were cut back, 3 bases at V and 3 bases at J, with 12 bases in the middle. CDR3 size: 14 residues. For the CDR3, the DNA is TGTGCCAGCAGTTATCCTGGGCAGAGCTACGAGCAGTACTTC. Translated, it gives CASSYPGQSYEQYF.

The chain carries TRBV30 and TRBJ2-1; D ambiguous. CDR1 GTSNPN and CDR2 SVGIG come from the germline V gene (reference sequence). The CDR3 loop spans 11 amino acids. Trimming shortened V by 1 base and J by 9 bases, and 7 bases separated the two germline ends. The CDR3 region has the DNA TGTGCCTGGAGTGACCTAGGTGAGCAGTTCTTC. As protein: CAWSDLGEQFF.

The chain combines TRBV19 with TRBJ2-1; unclear D gene. The germline V gene has CDR1 LNHDA and CDR2 SQIVND (reference sequence). The CDR3 covers 14 residues. Trimming removed 6 bases from V and 0 bases from J, with 9 bases in between. The CDR3 here is CASSLFSSYNEQFF. The CDR3 DNA sequence: TGTGCCAGTAGCTTGTTCAGCTCCTACAATGAGCAGTTCTTC.

V gene TRBV10-3 combines with J gene TRBJ1-1; D remains ambiguous. The CDR3 is 15 amino acids. Germline V CDR1 and CDR2: ENHRY, SYGVKD. V dropped 4 bases and J dropped 4 bases, with 16 bases sitting between them. CDR3 in DNA: TGTGCCATCAGTGGGATGGCGGGAGGTGGCACTGAAGCTTTCTTT. It translates to CAISGMAGGGTEAFF.